This T cell receptor beta chain derives from a study of CD8 T cells in Susac syndrome (dated by TCRdb to about 2019). For context, the study as a whole: Repertoire sequencing was used to test whether CD8+ T cell activation and differentiation in Susac syndrome was antigen driven. Clonality of the CD8+ T cell repertoire was compared between about a dozen healthy donors, approximately 14 Susac syndrome patients and approximately 16 multiple sclerosis patients. Overall study results and their limits: The TCR sequencing and HLA analysis was acknowledged to have included a relatively small number of individuals.

A word on this clonotype: No antigen is known for it. No base-level quality is on record; no much larger clone is a single base apart.

RNA was extracted with the RNeasy kit and roughly 0.45 to 1 ug was reverse transcribed using random hexamers. The immunoSEQ multiplex PCR assay, covering 54 Vbeta and 13 Jbeta segments, was used to amplify TCR beta CDR3 regions. PCR amplification bias was corrected using a synthetic template baseline for primer optimization and computational correction. Under the source paper's analysis protocol: Reads were annotated to V, D and J genes according to IMGT and were analyzed with immunoSEQ Analyzer, with only productive sequences retained. Clonality was computed as one minus Shannon entropy normalized by log2 of the number of productive unique sequences. For each patient and control, public and private clones were evaluated within the 100 most prevalent clones. Clones were defined as Susac-specific if absent from the healthy and MS cohorts, from over a thousand published viral clones and from other ImmuneACCESS disease sequences. TCRdb reanalyzed the raw reads on its own, using fastp at Q25 for trimming and MiXCR for clone calling, and kept in-frame beta chains. Rows are combined by CDR3 protein, so each entry shows the most common genes and DNA. TCRdb assigned the V and J calls; the authors' analysis was not used. The sample profile shows about 120,000 distinct CDR3 sequences; 92% of them were found once. The ten biggest clones cover about 0.12% of the sample.

At the junction V is shortened by 5 bases and J by 2 bases; bases outside the gene matches: 11. The CDR3, from cysteine to phenylalanine, totals 17 residues. The sequence is cut down to CDR3 DNA, 51 bases in frame from base 1. In the germline V gene (reference sequence), CDR1 corresponds to PRHDT and CDR2 to FYEKMQ. High-throughput TCR beta sequencing profiled peripheral blood CD8+ and CD4+ T cells from healthy donors, Susac syndrome patients and multiple sclerosis patients. The healthy donors served as controls matched for age and sex. Bulk CD8+ and CD4+ T cells were purified by magnetic negative isolation, whereas CD8+ TEMRA cells were enriched by FACS. Blood was drawn into EDTA tubes, processed within 24 hours, and PBMCs were isolated by density gradient centrifugation. PBMCs intended for TCR sequencing were cryopreserved in liquid nitrogen and were subsequently thawed in a 37 degrees C water bath. Purity of sorted or isolated CD4+, CD8+ and CD8+ TEMRA cells was at least 90%.

Specimen: CD8+ T cells from PBMCs. This clonotype originated in a human donor in good health. The sequence is built from TRBV13 and TRBJ1-2; the central 10 bases match TRBD1. The DNA is as follows: TGTGCCAGCAGCCCTTCCACGGACAGGGGGTGGAACTATGGCTACACCTTC. Its protein product is CASSPSTDRGWNYGYTF.